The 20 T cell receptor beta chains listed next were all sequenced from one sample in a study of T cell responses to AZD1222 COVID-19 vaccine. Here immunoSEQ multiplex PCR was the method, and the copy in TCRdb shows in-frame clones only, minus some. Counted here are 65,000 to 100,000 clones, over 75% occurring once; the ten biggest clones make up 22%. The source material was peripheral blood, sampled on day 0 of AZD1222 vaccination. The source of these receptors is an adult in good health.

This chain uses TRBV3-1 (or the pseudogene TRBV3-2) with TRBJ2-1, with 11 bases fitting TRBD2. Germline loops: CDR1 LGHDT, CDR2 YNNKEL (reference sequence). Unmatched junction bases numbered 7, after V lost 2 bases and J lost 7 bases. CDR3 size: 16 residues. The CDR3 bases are TGTGCCAGCAGCCAAAATCTAGCGGGGGGCCTGAATGAGCAGTTCTTC. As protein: CASSQNLAGGLNEQFF.

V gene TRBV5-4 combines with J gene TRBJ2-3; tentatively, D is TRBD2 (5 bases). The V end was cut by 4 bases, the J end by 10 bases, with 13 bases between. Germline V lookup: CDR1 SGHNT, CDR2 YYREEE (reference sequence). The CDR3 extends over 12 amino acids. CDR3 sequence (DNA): TGTGCCAGCAGCAGCACTAGGTCTGCGCAGTATTTT. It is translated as CASSSTRSAQYF.

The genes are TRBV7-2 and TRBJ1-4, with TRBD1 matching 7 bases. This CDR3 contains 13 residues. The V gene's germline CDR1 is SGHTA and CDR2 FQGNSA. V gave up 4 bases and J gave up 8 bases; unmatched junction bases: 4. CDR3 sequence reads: CASSSDREEKLFF. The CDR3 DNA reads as TGTGCCAGCAGCTCAGACAGGGAAGAAAAACTGTTTTTT.

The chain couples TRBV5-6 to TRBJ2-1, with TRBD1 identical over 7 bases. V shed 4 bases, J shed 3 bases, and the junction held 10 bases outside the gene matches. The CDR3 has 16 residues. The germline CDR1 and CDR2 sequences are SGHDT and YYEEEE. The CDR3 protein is CASSPAGTVIYNEQFF. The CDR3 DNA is TGTGCCAGCAGCCCGGCCGGGACAGTTATCTACAATGAGCAGTTCTTC.

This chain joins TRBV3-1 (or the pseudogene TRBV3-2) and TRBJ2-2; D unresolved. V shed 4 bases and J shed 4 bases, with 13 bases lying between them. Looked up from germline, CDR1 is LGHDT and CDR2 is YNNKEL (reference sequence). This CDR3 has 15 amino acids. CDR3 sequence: CASSRLDRATGELFF. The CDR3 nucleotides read TGTGCCAGCAGCCGCCTAGACCGAGCCACCGGGGAGCTGTTTTTT.

The CDR3 loop reads CASSSMAQETQYF. DNA of the CDR3: TGTGCCAGCAGCTCGATGGCCCAAGAGACCCAGTACTTC. The genes are TRBV7-2 and TRBJ2-5; no clear D. The CDR3 totals 13 residues. CDR1 and CDR2 from the germline V gene are SGHTA and FQGNSA. Deletions cut 4 bases from V and 1 base from J, with 7 bases between.

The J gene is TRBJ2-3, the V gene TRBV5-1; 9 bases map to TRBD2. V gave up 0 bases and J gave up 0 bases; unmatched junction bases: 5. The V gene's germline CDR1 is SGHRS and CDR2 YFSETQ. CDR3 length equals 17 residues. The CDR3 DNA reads TGCGCCAGCAGCTTGGTTTCTAGCGGGATTAGCACAGATACGCAGTATTTT. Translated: CASSLVSSGISTDTQYF.

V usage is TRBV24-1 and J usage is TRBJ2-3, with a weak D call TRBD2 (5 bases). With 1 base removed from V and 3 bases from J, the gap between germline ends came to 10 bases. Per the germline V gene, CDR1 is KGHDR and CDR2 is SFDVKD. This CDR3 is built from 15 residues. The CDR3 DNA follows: TGTGCCACCAGTGATTTAGGACTTGGGACAGATACGCAGTATTTT. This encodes CATSDLGLGTDTQYF.

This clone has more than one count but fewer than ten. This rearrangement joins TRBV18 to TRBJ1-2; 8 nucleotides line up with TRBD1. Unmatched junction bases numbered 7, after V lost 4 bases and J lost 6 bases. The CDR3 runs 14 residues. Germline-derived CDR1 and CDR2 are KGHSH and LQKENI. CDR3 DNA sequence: TGTGCCAGCTCACTAGGACAGGGAAGGGATGGCTACACCTTC. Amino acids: CASSLGQGRDGYTF.

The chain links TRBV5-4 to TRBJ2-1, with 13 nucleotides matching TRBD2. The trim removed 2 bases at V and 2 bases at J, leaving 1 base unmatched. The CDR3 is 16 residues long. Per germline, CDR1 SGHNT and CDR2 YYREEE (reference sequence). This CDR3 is CASSLTSGGAYNEQFF. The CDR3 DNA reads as TGTGCCAGCAGCTTAACTAGCGGGGGGGCCTACAATGAGCAGTTCTTC.

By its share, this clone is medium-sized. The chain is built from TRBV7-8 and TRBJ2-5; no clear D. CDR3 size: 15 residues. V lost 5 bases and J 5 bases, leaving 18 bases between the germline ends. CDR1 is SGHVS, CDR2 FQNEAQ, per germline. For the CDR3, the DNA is TGTGCCAGCAGCCAACGGAAGCGTTACCCGGAGACCCAGTACTTC. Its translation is CASSQRKRYPETQYF. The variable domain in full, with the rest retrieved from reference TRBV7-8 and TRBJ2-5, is GAGVSQSPRYKVAKRGQDVALRCDPISGHVSLFWYQQALGQGPEFLTYFQNEAQLDKSGLPSDRFFAERPEGSVSTLKIQRTQQEDSAVYLCASSQRKRYPETQYFGPGTRLLVL.

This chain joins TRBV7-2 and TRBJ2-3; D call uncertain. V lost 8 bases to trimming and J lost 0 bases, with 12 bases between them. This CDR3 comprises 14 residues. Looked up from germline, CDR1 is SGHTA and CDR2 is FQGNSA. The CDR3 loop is CASSQVESTDTQYF. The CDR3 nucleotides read TGTGCCAGCTCCCAAGTAGAAAGCACAGATACGCAGTATTTT.

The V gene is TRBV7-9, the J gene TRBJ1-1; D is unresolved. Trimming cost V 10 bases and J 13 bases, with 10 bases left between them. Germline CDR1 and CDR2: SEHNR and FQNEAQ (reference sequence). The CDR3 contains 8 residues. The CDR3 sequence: CATRLLFF. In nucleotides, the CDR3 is TGTGCCACCCGACTCCTTTTCTTT.

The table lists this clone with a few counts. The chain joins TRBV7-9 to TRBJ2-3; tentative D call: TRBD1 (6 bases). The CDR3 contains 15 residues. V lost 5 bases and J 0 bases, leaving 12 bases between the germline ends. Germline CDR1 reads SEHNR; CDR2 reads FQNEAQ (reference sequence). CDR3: CASSVGTTSTDTQYF. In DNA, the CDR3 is TGTGCCAGCAGCGTCGGGACAACCAGCACAGATACGCAGTATTTT. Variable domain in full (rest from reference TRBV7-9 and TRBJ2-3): DTGVSQNPRHKITKRGQNVTFRCDPISEHNRLYWYRQTLGQGPEFLTYFQNEAQLEKSRLLSDRFSAERPKGSFSTLEIQRTEQGDSAMYLCASSVGTTSTDTQYFGPGTRLTVL.

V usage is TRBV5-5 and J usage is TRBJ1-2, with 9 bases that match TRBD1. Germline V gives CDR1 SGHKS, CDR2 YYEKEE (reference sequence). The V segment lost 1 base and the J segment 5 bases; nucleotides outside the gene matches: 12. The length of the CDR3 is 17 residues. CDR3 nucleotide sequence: TGTGCCAGCAGCTTGAACCAGGGACAGGGTACGATATATGGCTACACCTTC. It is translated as CASSLNQGQGTIYGYTF.

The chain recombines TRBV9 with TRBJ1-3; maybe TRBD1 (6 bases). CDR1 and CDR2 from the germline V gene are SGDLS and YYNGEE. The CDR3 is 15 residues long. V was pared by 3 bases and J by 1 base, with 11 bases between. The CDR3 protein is CASSATQGSGNTIYF. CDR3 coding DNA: TGTGCCAGCAGCGCAACACAGGGATCTGGAAACACCATATATTTT.

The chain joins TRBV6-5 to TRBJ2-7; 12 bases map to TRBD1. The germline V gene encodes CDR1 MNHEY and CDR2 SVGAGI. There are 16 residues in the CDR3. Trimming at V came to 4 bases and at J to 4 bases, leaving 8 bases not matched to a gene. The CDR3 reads CASSSERDRGLYEQYF. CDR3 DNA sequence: TGTGCCAGCAGTTCCGAGAGGGACAGGGGGCTTTACGAGCAGTACTTC.

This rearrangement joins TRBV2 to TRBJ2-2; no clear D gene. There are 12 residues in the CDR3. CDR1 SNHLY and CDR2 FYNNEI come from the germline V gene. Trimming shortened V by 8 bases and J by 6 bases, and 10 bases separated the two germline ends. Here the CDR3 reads CASGQMPGELFF. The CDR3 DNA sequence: TGTGCCAGCGGCCAGATGCCCGGGGAGCTGTTTTTT.

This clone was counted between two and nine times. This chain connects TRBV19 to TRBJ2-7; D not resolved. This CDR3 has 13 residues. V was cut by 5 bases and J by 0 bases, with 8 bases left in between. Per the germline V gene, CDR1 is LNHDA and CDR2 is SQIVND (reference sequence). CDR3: CASSYFVSYEQYF. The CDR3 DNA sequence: TGTGCCAGTAGTTATTTCGTCTCCTACGAGCAGTACTTC.

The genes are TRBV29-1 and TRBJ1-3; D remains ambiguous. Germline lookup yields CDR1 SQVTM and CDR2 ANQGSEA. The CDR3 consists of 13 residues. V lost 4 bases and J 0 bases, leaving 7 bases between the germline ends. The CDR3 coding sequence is TGCAGCGTTGCAAGAGGCTCTGGAAACACCATATATTTT. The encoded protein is CSVARGSGNTIYF.